This T cell receptor beta chain was observed in a study of OX40 agonist ivuxolimab in advanced cancers. The CDR3 has 13 residues. Trimming removed 4 bases from V and 5 bases from J, with 6 bases in between. CDR1 is KGHSH, CDR2 LQKENI, per germline. Libraries were prepared by immunoSEQ multiplex PCR; TCRdb keeps only in-frame clonotypes and omits some of them. The sample yields roughly 57,000 clones, roughly 87% seen once. This chain joins TRBV18 and TRBJ1-6; the D gene is possibly TRBD1 (5 bases). This sample comprised CD4+ or CD8+ T cells sorted from blood, obtained in a trial of the OX40 agonist ivuxolimab. The receptor was derived from an adult with an advanced solid tumor such as melanoma, head and neck, liver or kidney cancer. This CDR3 is CASSRDDNSPLHF. CDR3 in DNA: TGTGCCAGCTCACGGGACGATAATTCACCCCTCCACTTT.